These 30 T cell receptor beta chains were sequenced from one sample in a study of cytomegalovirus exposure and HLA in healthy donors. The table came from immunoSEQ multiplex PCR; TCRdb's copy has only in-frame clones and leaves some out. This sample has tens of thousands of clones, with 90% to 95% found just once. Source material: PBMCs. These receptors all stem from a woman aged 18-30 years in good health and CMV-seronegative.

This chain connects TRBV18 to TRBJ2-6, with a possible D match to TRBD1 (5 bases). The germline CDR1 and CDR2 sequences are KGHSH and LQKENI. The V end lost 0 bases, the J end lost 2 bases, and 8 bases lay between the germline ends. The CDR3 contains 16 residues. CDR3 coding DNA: TGTGCCAGCTCACCACCGGGGCCACCTGGGGCCAACGTCCTGACTTTC. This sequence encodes CASSPPGPPGANVLTF.

The CDR3 sequence is CASSPTAGANVLTF. The CDR3 DNA sequence: TGTGCCAGCTCACCTACAGCTGGGGCCAACGTCCTGACTTTC. V gene TRBV18 combines with J gene TRBJ2-6; D remains unclear. The CDR3 extends over 14 amino acids. Trimming shortened V by 3 bases and J by 2 bases, and 5 bases separated the two germline ends. Germline CDR1 and CDR2: KGHSH and LQKENI.

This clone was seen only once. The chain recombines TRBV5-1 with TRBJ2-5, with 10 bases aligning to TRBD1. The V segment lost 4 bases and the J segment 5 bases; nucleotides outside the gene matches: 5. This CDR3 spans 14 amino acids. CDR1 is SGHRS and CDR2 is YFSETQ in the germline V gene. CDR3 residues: CASSGTGVPETQYF. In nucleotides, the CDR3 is TGCGCCAGCAGCGGGACAGGGGTCCCGGAGACCCAGTACTTC.

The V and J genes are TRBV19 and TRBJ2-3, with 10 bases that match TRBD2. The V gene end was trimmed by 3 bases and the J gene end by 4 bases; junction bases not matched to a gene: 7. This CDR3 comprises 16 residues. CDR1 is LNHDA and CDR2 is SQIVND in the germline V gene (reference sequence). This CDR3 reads CASSITGTSVPDTQYF. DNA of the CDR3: TGTGCCAGTAGTATCACCGGGACTAGCGTTCCAGATACGCAGTATTTT.

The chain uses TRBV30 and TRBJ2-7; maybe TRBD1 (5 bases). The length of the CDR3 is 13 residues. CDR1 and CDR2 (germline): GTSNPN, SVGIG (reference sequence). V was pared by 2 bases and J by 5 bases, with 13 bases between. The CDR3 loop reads CAWSLRQWHEQYF. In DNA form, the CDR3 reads TGTGCCTGGAGTCTTCGACAGTGGCACGAGCAGTACTTC.

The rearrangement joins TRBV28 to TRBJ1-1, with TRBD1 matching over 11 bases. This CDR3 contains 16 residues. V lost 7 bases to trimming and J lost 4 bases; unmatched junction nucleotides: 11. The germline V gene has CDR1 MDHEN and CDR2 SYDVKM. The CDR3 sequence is CASTRRRTGGVTEAFF. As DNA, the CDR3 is TGTGCCAGCACCCGTCGTAGGACAGGGGGCGTCACTGAAGCTTTCTTT.

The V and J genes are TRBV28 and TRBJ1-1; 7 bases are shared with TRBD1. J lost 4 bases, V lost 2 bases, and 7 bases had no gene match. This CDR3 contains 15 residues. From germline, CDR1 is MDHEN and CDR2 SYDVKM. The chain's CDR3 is CASSLPQGLLTEAFF. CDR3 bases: TGTGCCAGCAGTTTACCACAGGGGTTACTCACTGAAGCTTTCTTT.

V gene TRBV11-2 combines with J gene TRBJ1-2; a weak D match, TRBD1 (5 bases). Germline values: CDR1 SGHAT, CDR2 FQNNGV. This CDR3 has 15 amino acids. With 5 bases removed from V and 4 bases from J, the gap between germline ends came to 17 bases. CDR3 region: CASSPSGGLGYGYTF. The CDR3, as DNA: TGTGCCAGCAGCCCCAGCGGGGGGTTGGGCTATGGCTACACCTTC.

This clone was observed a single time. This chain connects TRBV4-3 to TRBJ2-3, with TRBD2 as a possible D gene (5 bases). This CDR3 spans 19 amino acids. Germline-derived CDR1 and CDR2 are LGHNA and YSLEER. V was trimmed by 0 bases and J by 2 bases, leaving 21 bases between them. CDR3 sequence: CASSQDGVGLAYLTDTQYF. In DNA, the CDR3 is TGCGCCAGCAGCCAAGATGGGGTGGGCCTAGCCTACCTCACAGATACGCAGTATTTT.

The CDR3 DNA is TGTGCCAGCAGTTACTACCGGACAGGGGGAACTGAAGCTTTCTTT. This translates into CASSYYRTGGTEAFF. The rearrangement links TRBV6-5 to TRBJ1-1; 10 bases map to TRBD1. Germline lookup yields CDR1 MNHEY and CDR2 SVGAGI. This CDR3 is 15 amino acids long. The ends lost 1 base at V and 5 bases at J; junction bases unmatched: 4.

CDR3 DNA sequence: TGTGCCAGCAGCTTAAAACTAGCGGCCTACAATGAGCAGTTCTTC. Translated: CASSLKLAAYNEQFF. The V gene is TRBV7-9, the J gene TRBJ2-1; TRBD2 matches 8 bases. After removal of 2 bases from V and 2 bases from J, the junction contained 2 bases not matched to a gene. Germline CDR1 reads SEHNR; CDR2 reads FQNEAQ (reference sequence). The CDR3 contains 15 residues.

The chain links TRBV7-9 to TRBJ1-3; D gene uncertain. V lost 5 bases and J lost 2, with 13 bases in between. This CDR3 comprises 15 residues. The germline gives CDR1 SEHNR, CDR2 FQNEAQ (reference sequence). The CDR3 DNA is TGTGCCAGCAGCCCGAGCAGGATTCCTGGAAACACCATATATTTT. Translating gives CASSPSRIPGNTIYF.

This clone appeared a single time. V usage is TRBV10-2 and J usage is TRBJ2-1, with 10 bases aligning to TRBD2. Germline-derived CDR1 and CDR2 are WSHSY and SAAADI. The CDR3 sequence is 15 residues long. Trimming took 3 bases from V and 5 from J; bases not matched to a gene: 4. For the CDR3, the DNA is TGCGCCAGCAGTGATATTAGCGGGGGGAACAATGAGCAGTTCTTC. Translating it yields CASSDISGGNNEQFF.

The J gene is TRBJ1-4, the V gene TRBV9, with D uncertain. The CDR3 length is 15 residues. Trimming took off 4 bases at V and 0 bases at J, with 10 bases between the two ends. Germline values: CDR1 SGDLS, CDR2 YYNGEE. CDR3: CASSPGPATNEKLFF. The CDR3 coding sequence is TGTGCCAGCAGCCCTGGGCCAGCAACTAATGAAAAACTGTTTTTT.

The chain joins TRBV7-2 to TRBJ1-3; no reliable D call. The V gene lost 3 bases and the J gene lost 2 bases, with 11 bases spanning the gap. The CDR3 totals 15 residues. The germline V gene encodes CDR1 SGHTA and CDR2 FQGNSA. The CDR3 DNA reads TGTGCCAGCAGCTTGCGGAGAGAAGCTGGAAACACCATATATTTT. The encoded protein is CASSLRREAGNTIYF. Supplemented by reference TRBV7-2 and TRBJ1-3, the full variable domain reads GAGVSQSPSNKVTEKGKDVELRCDPISGHTALYWYRQSLGQGLEFLIYFQGNSAPDKSGLPSDRFSAERTGGSVSTLTIQRTQQEDSAVYLCASSLRREAGNTIYFGEGSWLTVV.

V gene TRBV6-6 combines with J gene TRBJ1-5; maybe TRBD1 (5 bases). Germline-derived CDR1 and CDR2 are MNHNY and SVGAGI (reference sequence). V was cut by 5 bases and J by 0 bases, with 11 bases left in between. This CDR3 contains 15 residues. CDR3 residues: CASSPRGLSNQPQHF. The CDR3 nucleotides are TGTGCCAGCAGTCCTAGGGGCCTTAGCAATCAGCCCCAGCATTTT.

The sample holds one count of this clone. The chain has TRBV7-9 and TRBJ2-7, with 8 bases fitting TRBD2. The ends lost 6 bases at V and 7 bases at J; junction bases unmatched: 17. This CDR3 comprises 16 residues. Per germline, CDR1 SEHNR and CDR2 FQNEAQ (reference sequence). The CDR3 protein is CASRGMKGLDYWEQYF. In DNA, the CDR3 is TGTGCCAGCAGGGGTATGAAGGGACTAGACTATTGGGAGCAGTACTTC.

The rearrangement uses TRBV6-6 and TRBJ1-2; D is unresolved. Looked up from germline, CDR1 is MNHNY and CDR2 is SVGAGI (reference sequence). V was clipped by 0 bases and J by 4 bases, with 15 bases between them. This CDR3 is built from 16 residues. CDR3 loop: CASSYSIFEPSYGYTF. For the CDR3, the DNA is TGTGCCAGCAGTTACTCGATATTCGAGCCTAGCTATGGCTACACCTTC.

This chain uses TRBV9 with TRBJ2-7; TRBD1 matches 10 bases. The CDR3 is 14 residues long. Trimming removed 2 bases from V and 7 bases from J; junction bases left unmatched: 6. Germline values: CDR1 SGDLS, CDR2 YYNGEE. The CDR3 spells CASSVRDRGVEQYF. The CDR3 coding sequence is TGTGCCAGCAGCGTCCGGGACAGGGGCGTGGAGCAGTACTTC.

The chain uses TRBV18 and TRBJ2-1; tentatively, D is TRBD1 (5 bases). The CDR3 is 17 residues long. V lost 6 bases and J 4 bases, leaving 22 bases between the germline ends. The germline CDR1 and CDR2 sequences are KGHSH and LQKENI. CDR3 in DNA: TGTGCCAGCTCCTCGCAGACAGCACAACTAACATACAATGAGCAGTTCTTC. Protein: CASSSQTAQLTYNEQFF. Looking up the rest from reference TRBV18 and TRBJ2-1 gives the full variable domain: NAGVMQNPRHLVRRRGQEARLRCSPMKGHSHVYWYRQLPEEGLKFMVYLQKENIIDESGMPKERFSAEFPKEGPSILRIQQVVRGDSAAYFCASSSQTAQLTYNEQFFGPGTRLTVL.

CDR3 nucleotides: TGCGCCAGCAGTTCTACCGGGGAGCTGTTTTTT. Protein: CASSSTGELFF. This chain connects TRBV10-1 to TRBJ2-2; D unresolved. Germline CDR1 reads WNHNN; CDR2 reads SYGVQD (reference sequence). Trimming stripped 5 bases from V and 5 bases from J, with 3 bases between. The CDR3 consists of 11 residues.

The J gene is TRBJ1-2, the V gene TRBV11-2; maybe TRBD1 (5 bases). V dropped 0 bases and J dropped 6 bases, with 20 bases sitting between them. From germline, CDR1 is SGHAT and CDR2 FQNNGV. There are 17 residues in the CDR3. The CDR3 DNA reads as TGTGCCAGCAGCTTAGAGGGACTCTATATACCAATAGATGGCTACACCTTC. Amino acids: CASSLEGLYIPIDGYTF.

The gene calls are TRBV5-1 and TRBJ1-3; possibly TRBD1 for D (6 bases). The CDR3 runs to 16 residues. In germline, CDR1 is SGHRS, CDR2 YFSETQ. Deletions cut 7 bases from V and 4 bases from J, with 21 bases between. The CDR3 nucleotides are TGCGCCAGCCCCCGCTCGAGGGGGGGCCGAGGAAACACCATATATTTT. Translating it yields CASPRSRGGRGNTIYF.

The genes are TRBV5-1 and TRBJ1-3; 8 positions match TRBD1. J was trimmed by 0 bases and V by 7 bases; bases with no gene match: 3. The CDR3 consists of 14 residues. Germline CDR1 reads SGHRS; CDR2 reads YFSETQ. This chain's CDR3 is CASQQGGSGNTIYF. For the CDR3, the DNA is TGCGCCAGCCAACAGGGGGGCTCTGGAAACACCATATATTTT.

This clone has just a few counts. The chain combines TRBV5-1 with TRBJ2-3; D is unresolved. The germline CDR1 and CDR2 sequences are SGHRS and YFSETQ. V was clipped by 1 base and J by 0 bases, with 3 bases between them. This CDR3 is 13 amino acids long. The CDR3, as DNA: TGCGCCAGCAGCTTGACTAGCACAGATACGCAGTATTTT. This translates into CASSLTSTDTQYF.

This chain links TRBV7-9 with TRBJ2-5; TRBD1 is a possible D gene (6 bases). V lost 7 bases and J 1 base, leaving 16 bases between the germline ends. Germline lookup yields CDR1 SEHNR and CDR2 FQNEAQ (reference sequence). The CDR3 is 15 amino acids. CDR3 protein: CASNPTGPFQETQYF. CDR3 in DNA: TGTGCCAGCAACCCTACAGGGCCCTTCCAAGAGACCCAGTACTTC. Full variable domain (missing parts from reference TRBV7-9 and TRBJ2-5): DTGVSQNPRHKITKRGQNVTFRCDPISEHNRLYWYRQTLGQGPEFLTYFQNEAQLEKSRLLSDRFSAERPKGSFSTLEIQRTEQGDSAMYLCASNPTGPFQETQYFGPGTRLLVL.

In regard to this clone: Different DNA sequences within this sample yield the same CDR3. Written as DNA, the CDR3 is TGCGCCAGCAGCTCGACAGGGGTTGGAAACACCATATATTTT. It yields the protein CASSSTGVGNTIYF. The chain employs TRBV5-1 and TRBJ1-3, with 8 bases matching TRBD1. The CDR3 totals 14 residues. Trimming at V came to 3 bases and at J to 3 bases, leaving 2 bases not matched to a gene. Germline values: CDR1 SGHRS, CDR2 YFSETQ.

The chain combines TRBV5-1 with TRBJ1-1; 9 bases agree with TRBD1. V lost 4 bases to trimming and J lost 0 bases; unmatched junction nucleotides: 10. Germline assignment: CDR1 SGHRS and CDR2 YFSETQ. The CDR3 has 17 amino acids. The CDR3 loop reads CASSGDRVGRMNTEAFF. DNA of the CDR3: TGCGCCAGCAGCGGGGACAGGGTAGGAAGGATGAACACTGAAGCTTTCTTT.

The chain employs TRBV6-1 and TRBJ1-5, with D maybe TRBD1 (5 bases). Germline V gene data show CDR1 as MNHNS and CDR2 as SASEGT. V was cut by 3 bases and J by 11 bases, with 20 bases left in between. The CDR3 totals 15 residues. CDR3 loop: CASSDVQVNRLAQHF. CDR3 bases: TGTGCCAGCAGTGATGTACAGGTGAACCGCTTGGCCCAGCATTTT.

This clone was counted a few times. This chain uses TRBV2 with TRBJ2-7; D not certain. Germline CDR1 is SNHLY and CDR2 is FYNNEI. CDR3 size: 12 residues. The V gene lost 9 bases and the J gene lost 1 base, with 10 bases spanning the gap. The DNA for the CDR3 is TGTGCCAGTTCGGCGGATTCCTACGAGCAGTACTTC. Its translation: CASSADSYEQYF.